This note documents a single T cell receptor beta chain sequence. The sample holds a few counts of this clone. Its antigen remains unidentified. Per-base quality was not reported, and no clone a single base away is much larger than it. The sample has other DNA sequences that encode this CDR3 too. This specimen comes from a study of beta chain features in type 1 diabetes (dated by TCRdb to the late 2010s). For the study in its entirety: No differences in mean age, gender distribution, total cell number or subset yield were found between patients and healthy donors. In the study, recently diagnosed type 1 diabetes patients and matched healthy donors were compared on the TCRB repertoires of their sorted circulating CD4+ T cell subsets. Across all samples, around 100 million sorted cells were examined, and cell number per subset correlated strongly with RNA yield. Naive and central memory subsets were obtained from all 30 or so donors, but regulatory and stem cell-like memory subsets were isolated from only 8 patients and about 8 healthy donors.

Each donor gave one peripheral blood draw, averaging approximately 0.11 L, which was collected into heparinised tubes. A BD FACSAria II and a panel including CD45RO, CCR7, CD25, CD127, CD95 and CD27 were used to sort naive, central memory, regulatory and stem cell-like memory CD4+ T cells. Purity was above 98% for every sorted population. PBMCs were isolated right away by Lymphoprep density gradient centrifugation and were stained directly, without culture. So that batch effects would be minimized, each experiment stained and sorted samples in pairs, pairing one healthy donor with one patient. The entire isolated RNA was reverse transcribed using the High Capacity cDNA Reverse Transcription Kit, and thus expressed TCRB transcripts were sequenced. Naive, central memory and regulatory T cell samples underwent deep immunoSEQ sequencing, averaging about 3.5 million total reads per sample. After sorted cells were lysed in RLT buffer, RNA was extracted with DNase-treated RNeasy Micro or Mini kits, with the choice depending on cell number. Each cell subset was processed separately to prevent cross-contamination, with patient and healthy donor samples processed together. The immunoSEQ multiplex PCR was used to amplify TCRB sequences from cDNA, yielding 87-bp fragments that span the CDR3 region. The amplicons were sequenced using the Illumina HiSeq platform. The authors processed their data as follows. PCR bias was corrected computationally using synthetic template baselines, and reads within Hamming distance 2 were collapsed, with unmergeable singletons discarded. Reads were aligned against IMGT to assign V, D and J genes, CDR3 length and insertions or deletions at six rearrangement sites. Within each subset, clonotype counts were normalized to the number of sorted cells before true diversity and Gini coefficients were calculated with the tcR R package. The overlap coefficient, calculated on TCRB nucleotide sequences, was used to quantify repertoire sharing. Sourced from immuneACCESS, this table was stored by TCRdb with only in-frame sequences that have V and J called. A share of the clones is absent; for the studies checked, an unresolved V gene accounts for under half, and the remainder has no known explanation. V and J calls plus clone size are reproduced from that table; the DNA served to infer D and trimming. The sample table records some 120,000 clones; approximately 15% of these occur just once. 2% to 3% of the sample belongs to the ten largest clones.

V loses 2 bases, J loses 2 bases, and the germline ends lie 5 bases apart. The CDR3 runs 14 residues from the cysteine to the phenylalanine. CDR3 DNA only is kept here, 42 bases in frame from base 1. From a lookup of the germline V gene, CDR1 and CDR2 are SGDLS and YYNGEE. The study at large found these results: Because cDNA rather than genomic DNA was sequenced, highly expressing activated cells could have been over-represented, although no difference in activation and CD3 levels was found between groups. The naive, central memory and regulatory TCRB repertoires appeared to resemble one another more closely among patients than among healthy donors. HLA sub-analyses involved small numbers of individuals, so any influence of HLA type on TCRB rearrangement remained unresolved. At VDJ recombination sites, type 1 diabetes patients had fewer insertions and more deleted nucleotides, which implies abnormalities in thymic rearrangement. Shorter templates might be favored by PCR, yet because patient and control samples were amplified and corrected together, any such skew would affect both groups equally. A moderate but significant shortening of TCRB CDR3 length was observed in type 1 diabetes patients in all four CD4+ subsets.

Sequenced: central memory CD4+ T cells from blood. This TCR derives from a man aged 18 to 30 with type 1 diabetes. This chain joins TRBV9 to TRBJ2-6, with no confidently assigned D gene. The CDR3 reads CASSVGAGANVLTF. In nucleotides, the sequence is TGTGCCAGCAGCGTGGGCGCTGGGGCCAACGTCCTGACTTTC.